This T cell receptor (beta chain) was recovered during a study of tumor and adjacent non-tumor tissue in lung cancer. Study-level information: There were roughly 11 adenocarcinoma, 2 squamous cell carcinoma and 1 small cell lung cancer cases. Stage I to III disease affected over nine men and a handful of women aged about 31 to 85. Whole-study results and caveats: Tumor repertoires had a smaller top 100 clone share than normal lung.

Three rounds of nested PCR, following a modified ARM-PCR protocol, produced the TCRbeta library. A single record per CDR3 protein comes from TCRdb applying MiXCR to the multiplex PCR reads. The sample holds about 93,000 distinct CDR3 sequences; 65% to 75% are singletons and the top ten take 15% to 20%. As concerns this clonotype: Its target is not known. The CDR3 does not close with the conserved phenylalanine or tryptophan, likely indicating a read error.

RNA was extracted from bulk tissue without any cell sorting. Between August and November 2014, newly diagnosed, chemotherapy-naive lung cancer patients underwent thoracic surgery in China. V gave up 2 bases and J gave up 5 bases, with 12 bases separating them. The CDR3 consists of 14 residues. From germline, CDR1 is MDHEN and CDR2 SYDVKM. The sequencing input was lung tumor tissue. This TCR was sampled from a man aged 55 to 70 with non-small cell lung cancer. The rearrangement links TRBV28 to TRBJ2-5; D call uncertain. CDR3 nucleotide sequence: TGTGCCAGCAGTTTAGGATACTCTCGGGAGACCCAGTACCTC. Encoded protein: CASSLGYSRETQYL.